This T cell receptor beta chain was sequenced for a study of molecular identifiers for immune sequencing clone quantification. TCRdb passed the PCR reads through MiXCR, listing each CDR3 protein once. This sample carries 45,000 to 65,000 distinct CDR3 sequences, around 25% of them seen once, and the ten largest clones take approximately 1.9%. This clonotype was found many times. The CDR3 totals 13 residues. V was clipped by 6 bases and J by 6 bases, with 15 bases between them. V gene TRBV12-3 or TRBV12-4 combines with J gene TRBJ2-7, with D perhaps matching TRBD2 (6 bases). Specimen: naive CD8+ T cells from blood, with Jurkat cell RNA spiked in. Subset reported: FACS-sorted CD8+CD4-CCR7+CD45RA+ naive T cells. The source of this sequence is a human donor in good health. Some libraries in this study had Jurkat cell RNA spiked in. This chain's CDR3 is CASRTGLSPEQYF. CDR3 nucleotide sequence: TGTGCCAGCAGAACGGGACTCTCCCCCGAGCAGTACTTC.